Sequencing of this T cell receptor beta chain was carried out in a study of cytomegalovirus exposure and HLA in healthy donors. About the study: Among around 170 million T cells, an earlier analysis found roughly 120 million unique TCR beta sequences.

The PCR was carried out with 60 Vbeta primers and 13 Jbeta primers. Here immunoSEQ multiplex PCR was the method, and the copy in TCRdb shows in-frame clones only, minus some. The table has 180,000 or so clones, 75% to 80% seen once. Those who donated were healthy bone marrow donors. As regards this clone: Its target is not known.

Germline loops: CDR1 SGHAT, CDR2 FQNNGV. The length of the CDR3 is 16 residues. The trim removed 4 bases at V and 0 bases at J, leaving 4 bases unmatched. Notes on the study in general: At a 0.05 false discovery rate, a later analysis found 18,000 or so TCR beta sequences to be associated with HLA alleles.

The sequencing sample was made of PBMCs. This clonotype was obtained from a middle-aged man in good health and CMV-seropositive. The rearrangement links TRBV11-2 to TRBJ2-5; 11 bases line up with TRBD2. The CDR3 loop reads CASSSWTSGYQETQYF. The CDR3 DNA reads TGTGCCAGCAGCTCCTGGACTAGCGGGTACCAAGAGACCCAGTACTTC.